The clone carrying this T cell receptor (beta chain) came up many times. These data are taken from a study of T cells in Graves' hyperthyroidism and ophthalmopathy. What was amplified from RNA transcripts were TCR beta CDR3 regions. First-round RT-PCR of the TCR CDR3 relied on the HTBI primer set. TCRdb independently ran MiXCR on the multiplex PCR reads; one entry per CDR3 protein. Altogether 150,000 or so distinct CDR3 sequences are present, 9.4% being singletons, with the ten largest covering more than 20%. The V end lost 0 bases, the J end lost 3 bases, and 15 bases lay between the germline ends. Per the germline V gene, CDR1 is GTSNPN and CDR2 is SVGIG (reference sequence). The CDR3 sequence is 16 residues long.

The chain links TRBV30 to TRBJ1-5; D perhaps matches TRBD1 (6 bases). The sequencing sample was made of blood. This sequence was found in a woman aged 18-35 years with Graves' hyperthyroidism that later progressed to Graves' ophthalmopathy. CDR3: CAWSVRGIGPNQPQHF. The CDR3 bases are TGTGCCTGGAGTGTCAGGGGCATAGGGCCCAATCAGCCCCAGCATTTT.